This T cell receptor beta chain is drawn from a study of T cells in Graves' hyperthyroidism and ophthalmopathy. Study-wide points: Most thyroid clonotypes with frequency above 0.001 were detected in blood. In validation, the model predicted ophthalmopathy. These predictions came a median about 6.5 months before onset.

Uncontrolled infection, other autoimmune disease, pregnancy or lactation disqualified patients from enrolment. RNA transcripts yielded amplified TCR beta CDR3 regions. First-round RT-PCR targeting the TCR CDR3 was performed with the HTBI primer set. TCRdb used MiXCR to reprocess the multiplex PCR reads, holding one entry per CDR3 protein. The sample holds more than 500,000 distinct CDR3 sequences, about 15% seen once. Many counts were recorded for this clonotype. The antigen remains undetermined. The CDR3 has 13 amino acids. Germline-derived CDR1 and CDR2 are SGDLS and YYNGEE. The V end was cut by 3 bases, the J end by 1 base, with 7 bases between.

The sample taken for sequencing was blood. V usage is TRBV9 and J usage is TRBJ1-1; TRBD1 is a possible D gene (5 bases). The receptor comes from a woman aged 40-49 years with Graves' hyperthyroidism. The CDR3 loop is CASSETANTEAFF. CDR3 DNA: TGTGCCAGCAGCGAGACAGCGAACACTGAAGCTTTCTTT.